The 7 T cell receptor beta chains given below trace back to one sample, sequenced in a study of blood T cell repertoires in COVID-19. Sequenced by immunoSEQ multiplex PCR; TCRdb stores in-frame clones only, minus some. The sample holds some 460,000 clones, roughly 87% seen once. Material: PBMCs or T cells enriched from blood (not recorded which). All receptors come from a woman between 18 and 30 years old with acute COVID-19.

This chain uses TRBV27 with TRBJ2-7; D perhaps matches TRBD1 (6 bases). V shed 2 bases and J shed 0 bases, with 11 bases lying between them. CDR3 length equals 15 residues. Per the germline V gene, CDR1 is MNHEY and CDR2 is SMNVEV (reference sequence). CDR3 in amino acids: CASSLGADSSYEQYF. In nucleotides, the CDR3 is TGTGCCAGCAGTTTAGGGGCGGACAGCTCCTACGAGCAGTACTTC.

V usage is TRBV28 and J usage is TRBJ2-7; D is perhaps TRBD2 (6 bases). The germline V and J ends were trimmed by 3 bases and 3 bases, with 9 bases remaining between them. This CDR3 has 13 amino acids. Germline loops: CDR1 MDHEN, CDR2 SYDVKM. The CDR3 here is CASSFGGIYEQYF. In DNA form, the CDR3 reads TGTGCCAGCAGTTTTGGCGGGATCTACGAGCAGTACTTC.

This clone has a handful of counts. The rearrangement uses TRBV5-4 and TRBJ1-4, with TRBD1 matching 7 bases. This CDR3 has 14 amino acids. Trimming cost V 2 bases and J 7 bases; bases outside gene matches: 5. Germline V gene data show CDR1 as SGHNT and CDR2 as YYREEE (reference sequence). CDR3 region: CASSLEQGSEKLFF. Written as DNA, the CDR3 is TGTGCCAGCAGCTTAGAACAGGGGAGTGAAAAACTGTTTTTT.

This chain joins TRBV6-1 and TRBJ1-1; tentative D call: TRBD1 (5 bases). The CDR3 is made up of 15 amino acids. Trimming cost V 1 base and J 7 bases, with 16 bases left between them. CDR1 is MNHNS, CDR2 SASEGT, per germline. The CDR3 spells CASSEVGRGRGEAFF. CDR3 DNA sequence: TGTGCCAGCAGTGAAGTAGGGAGGGGCAGAGGTGAAGCTTTCTTT.

The rearrangement uses TRBV4-1 and TRBJ1-2; D is possibly TRBD1 (5 bases). The CDR3 consists of 15 residues. V was clipped by 3 bases and J by 7 bases, with 18 bases between them. Looked up from germline, CDR1 is MGHRA and CDR2 is YSYEKL. The CDR3 region is CASSHEQAIFSGYTF. In DNA form, the CDR3 reads TGCGCCAGCAGCCACGAACAGGCAATATTCTCTGGCTACACCTTC.

The rearrangement links TRBV5-4 to TRBJ2-1, with D tentatively TRBD2 (6 bases). Germline assignment: CDR1 SGHNT and CDR2 YYREEE (reference sequence). The V and J ends lost 1 base and 9 bases respectively, with 17 bases between them. This CDR3 contains 15 residues. The chain's CDR3 is CASSLWVGGPGEQFF. Written as DNA, the CDR3 is TGTGCCAGCAGCTTGTGGGTGGGAGGTCCAGGTGAGCAGTTCTTC.

This clone was observed a single time. V is TRBV7-2 and J is TRBJ2-6; D remains unclear. The CDR3 is made up of 17 amino acids. The ends were cut back, 4 bases at V and 3 bases at J, with 16 bases in the middle. CDR1 SGHTA and CDR2 FQGNSA come from the germline V gene. The CDR3 nucleotides read TGTGCCAGCAGCTCCCGGGTCCCGATAGGTGGGGCCAACGTCCTGACTTTC. Its protein product is CASSSRVPIGGANVLTF.